The T cell receptor beta chain described here comes from a study of CD8+CD57+ T cells in acquired aplastic anemia. General study results and limits: CD8+ Simpson's diversity did not differ significantly between patients and controls. There were over 25 CD8+ CDR3 sequences that occurred in both patients and controls.

Comments on this clonotype: Its antigen is currently unknown. The CDR3 ends on some other residue instead of the conserved phenylalanine or tryptophan, so this is likely a read error.

According to the study, genomic DNA was the template for TCR beta VDJ and CDR3 profiling. Each CDR3 protein is one row after TCRdb ran MiXCR on the reads. The sample holds some 210,000 distinct CDR3 sequences; around 60% are singletons and the top ten take about 29%. The V gene lost 7 bases and the J gene lost 0 bases, with 16 bases spanning the gap. Germline values: CDR1 SGHVS, CDR2 FQNEAQ. This CDR3 is 16 amino acids long. Material: sorted CD4+, CD8+, or CD8+CD57+ T cells (not recorded which) from PBMCs. The chain has TRBV7-8 and TRBJ2-1; D is unresolved. This receptor was obtained from a human donor in good health. CDR3 bases: TGTGCCAGCAACCCTCCGCCCATCAGCTCCTACAATGAGCAGTTCCTC. This gives the protein CASNPPPISSYNEQFL.